This T cell receptor (beta chain) was found in a study of blood T cell repertoires in COVID-19. Assay: immunoSEQ multiplex PCR; the TCRdb copy retains only in-frame clones and omits some. The sample carries fewer than 150,000 clones, about 87% recorded once. Germline V gene data show CDR1 as LGHDT and CDR2 as YNNKEL (reference sequence). The V and J ends lost 4 bases and 3 bases, in that order; junction bases with no gene match: 7. The CDR3 sequence is 16 residues long. Only one count was recorded for this clone. Input material: peripheral blood. The rearrangement joins TRBV3-1 (or the pseudogene TRBV3-2) to TRBJ2-2; 8 bases align to TRBD1. This receptor was obtained from a woman aged 50 to 60 with acute or convalescent COVID-19. In DNA, the CDR3 is TGTGCCAGCAGCCGACGACAGGGGCGGTACACCGGGGAGCTGTTTTTT. Translated: CASSRRQGRYTGELFF.